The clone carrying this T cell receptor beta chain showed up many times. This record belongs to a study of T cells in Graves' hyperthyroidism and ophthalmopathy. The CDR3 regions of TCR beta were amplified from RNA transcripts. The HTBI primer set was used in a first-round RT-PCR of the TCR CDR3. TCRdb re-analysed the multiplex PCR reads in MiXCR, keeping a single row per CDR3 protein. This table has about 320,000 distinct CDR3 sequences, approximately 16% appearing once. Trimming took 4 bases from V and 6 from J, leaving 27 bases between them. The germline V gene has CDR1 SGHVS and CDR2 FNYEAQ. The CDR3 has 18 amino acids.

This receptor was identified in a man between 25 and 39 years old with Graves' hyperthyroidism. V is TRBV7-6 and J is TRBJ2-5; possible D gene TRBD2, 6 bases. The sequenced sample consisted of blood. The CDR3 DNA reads TGTGCCAGCAGCTCCCACCCTGGACTGAGGACTATCAGGAAGACCCAGTACTTC. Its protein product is CASSSHPGLRTIRKTQYF.